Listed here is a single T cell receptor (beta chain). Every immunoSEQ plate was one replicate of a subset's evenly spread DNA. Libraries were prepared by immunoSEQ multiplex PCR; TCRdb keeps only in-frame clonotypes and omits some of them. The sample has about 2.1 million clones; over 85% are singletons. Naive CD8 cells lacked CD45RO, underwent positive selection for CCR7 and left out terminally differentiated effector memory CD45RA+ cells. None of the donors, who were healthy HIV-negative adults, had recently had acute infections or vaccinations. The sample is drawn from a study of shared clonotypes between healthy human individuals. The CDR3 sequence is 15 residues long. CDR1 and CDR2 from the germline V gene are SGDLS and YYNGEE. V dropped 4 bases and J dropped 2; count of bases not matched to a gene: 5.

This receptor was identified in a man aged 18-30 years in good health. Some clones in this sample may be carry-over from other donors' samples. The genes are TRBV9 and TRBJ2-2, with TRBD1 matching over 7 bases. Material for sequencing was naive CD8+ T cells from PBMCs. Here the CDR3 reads CASSQGGSNTGELFF. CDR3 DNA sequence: TGTGCCAGCAGCCAAGGGGGCTCTAACACCGGGGAGCTGTTTTTT.